This TCR beta chain stems from a study of blood T cell repertoires in COVID-19. Study-level background: Samples taken during acute and convalescent COVID-19 were collected in the United States, Italy and Spain. T cells, B-cell-depleted T cells, or PBMCs provided the cDNA or gDNA that served as material.

V was shortened by 1 base and J by 9 bases, with 22 bases between the two germline ends. The germline CDR1 and CDR2 sequences are SGHTA and FQGNSA. The CDR3 length is 17 residues. Sequencing used immunoSEQ multiplex PCR; TCRdb keeps in-frame clones, though not all of them. The table includes about 160,000 clones, roughly nine tenths detected once. The sequence came from a man between 60 and 75 years old with acute or convalescent COVID-19. The V gene is TRBV7-2, the J gene TRBJ2-1, with a tentative D call TRBD2 (5 bases). Sequenced material: peripheral blood. DNA of the CDR3: TGTGCCAGCAGCTTAGGAAAATCGGGGTCGGGTAGAGGTGAGCAGTTCTTC. Its protein product is CASSLGKSGSGRGEQFF.